This T cell receptor beta chain was obtained from a study of shared clonotypes between healthy human individuals. Points from the study as a whole: Rarefaction analysis demonstrated incomplete sorted-subset sequencing notwithstanding large depth.

Donors were Caucasian adults residing in Nashville, Tennessee, USA. Some clones are missing from TCRdb's copy, which holds only in-frame ones; the method was immunoSEQ multiplex PCR. The table lists some 1,100,000 clones, approximately 78% of them singletons. As concerns this clone: Its antigen is still unknown.

Germline-derived CDR1 and CDR2 are MDHEN and SYDVKM. The CDR3 is 14 residues long. The V gene lost 6 bases and the J gene lost 1 base, with 13 bases spanning the gap. This sequence joins TRBV28 and TRBJ2-7, with a weak D call TRBD2 (5 bases). The sequencing sample was made of memory CD4+ T cells from PBMCs. Subset reported: CD45RA-negative fraction. The source is a man between 18 and 35 years old in good health. Some clones in this sample may be carry-over from other donors' samples. The CDR3 DNA reads TGTGCCAGCAGGGGATCGGGGTTATCCTACGAGCAGTACTTC. This sequence encodes CASRGSGLSYEQYF.